This record looks at one T cell receptor beta chain sequence and its context. Antigen unknown. Sequencing of TCRbeta CDR3 at survey depth gave sequences and template counts. The method was immunoSEQ multiplex PCR; TCRdb's version includes in-frame clones alone and lacks a portion of them. This sample yields 25,000 to 35,000 clones, of which around 86% are seen a single time; over 3% belongs to the top ten. This CDR3 has 14 amino acids. V was trimmed by 2 bases and J by 1 base, leaving 8 bases between them. Germline assignment: CDR1 ENHRY and CDR2 SYGVKD. The sample comes from a study of tissue T cells after allogeneic stem cell transplantation. Across the study: Gastrointestinal graft-versus-host disease was present in all patients, each treated with several therapy lines. Study observations and caveats: Which tissue TCRs were alloreactive or antigen-specific was not determined. Some clones might be persisting host cells.

The V and J genes are TRBV10-3 and TRBJ1-1; no definite D call. This clonotype was sampled from a woman between 18 and 55 years old who later had graft-versus-host disease after an allogeneic stem cell transplant. Sequences were derived from blood, sampled before transplantation. The CDR3 reads CAISELQPNTEAFF. CDR3 coding DNA: TGTGCCATCAGTGAGCTACAGCCGAACACTGAAGCTTTCTTT.